The rows below give T cell receptor beta chains drawn from one sample of a study of cytomegalovirus exposure and HLA in healthy donors. TCRdb's table, derived via immunoSEQ multiplex PCR, lists solely in-frame clones and lacks some. The table lists about 90,000 clones, 84% of them singletons. What was sequenced was PBMCs. These receptors were collected from a man younger than 35 in good health and CMV-seronegative. Both conserved end residues are part of each CDR3. D genes are given only for firm matches. Not every row has a clone size; where given, it reads once, few, many or a size class.

-,TRBV18,-,TRBJ1-2,TGTGCCAGCTCACCTGAGTCGAAAAACAGCTATGGCTACACCTTC,CASSPESKNSYGYTF
TRBD1,TRBV6-6,-,TRBJ1-2,TGTGCCGTCTTCCGGGACAGGGGTGACTATGGCTACACCTTC,CAVFRDRGDYGYTF
-,TRBV1,-,TRBJ2-7,TGCACCGGAGCGTTCGCGGGCACCTACGAGCAGTACTTC,CTGAFAGTYEQYF
-,TRBV7-6,-,TRBJ2-2,TGTGCCAGCAGCCCACCCGACCCCTCGGCGGCCTCCGGGGAGCTGTTTTTT,CASSPPDPSAASGELFF
-,TRBV12-5,-,TRBJ2-3,TGTGCTAGTGGTTTGGTAGTAGCGTCTAGCACAGATACGCAGTATTTT,CASGLVVASSTDTQYF
TRBD1,TRBV5-6,-,TRBJ2-7,TGTGCCAGCAGCACGGGGACAGGACATTCCTACGAGCAGTACTTC,CASSTGTGHSYEQYF
-,TRBV15,-,TRBJ1-1,TGTGCCACCAGCAGAGTGGAGGGATGGGACACTGAAGCTTTCTTT,CATSRVEGWDTEAFF
-,TRBV10-1,few,TRBJ2-7,TGCGCCAGTAGTCTTAGCAGTTACGAGCAGTACTTC,CASSLSSYEQYF
-,TRBV29-1,-,TRBJ1-1,TGCAGCGTGATTACACAGGGTGTGAACACTGAAGCTTTCTTT,CSVITQGVNTEAFF
-,TRBV7-3,-,TRBJ2-7,TGTGCCAGCAGCTTGGGGTATAGTGGGAGCGAGCAGTACTTC,CASSLGYSGSEQYF
TRBD1,TRBV28,once,TRBJ1-5,TGTGCCAGCAGCCCGACAGGGTTTCAGCCCCAGCATTTT,CASSPTGFQPQHF
-,TRBV29-1,once,TRBJ2-7,TGCAGCGTTGGGGCCGCCTACGAGCAGTACTTC,CSVGAAYEQYF
-,TRBV29-1,-,TRBJ1-5,TGCAGCGTTGGGGGCAGAAATCAGCCCCAGCATTTT,CSVGGRNQPQHF
-,TRBV9,-,TRBJ2-3,TGTGCCAGCAGCGCTAGCACAGATACGCAGTATTTT,CASSASTDTQYF
-,TRBV27,-,TRBJ2-7,TGTGCCAGCAGTTTATCAGCCGGCTACGAGCAGTACTTC,CASSLSAGYEQYF
TRBD1,TRBV5-1,-,TRBJ2-7,TGCGCCAGCAGCTTTGACAGGGGATTAACCTACGAGCAGTACTTC,CASSFDRGLTYEQYF
-,TRBV6-4,-,TRBJ1-1,TGTGCCAGCAGTGACTCGGCAGAGGGAGGGAACACTGAAGCTTTCTTT,CASSDSAEGGNTEAFF
-,TRBV7-4,-,TRBJ2-3,TGTGCCAGCATCACCGGGGGGCGCACAGATACGCAGTATTTT,CASITGGRTDTQYF
-,TRBV30,-,TRBJ2-3,TGTGCCTGGAGCGGGGGACGGAGCACAGATACGCAGTATTTT,CAWSGGRSTDTQYF
TRBD2,TRBV9,-,TRBJ2-7,TGTGCCAGCAGCGGGGGAGGGGCCGAGCAGTACTTC,CASSGGGAEQYF
TRBD2,TRBV5-1,-,TRBJ2-1,TGCGCCAGCAGCTTCGGACTAGCGGGAGGCAATGAGCAGTTCTTC,CASSFGLAGGNEQFF
-,TRBV7-9,-,TRBJ2-5,TGTGCCAGCAGCCCCTCAGGGCTAGGGGAGACCCAGTACTTC,CASSPSGLGETQYF
-,TRBV5-1,-,TRBJ2-4,TGCGCCAGCAGGTTGGGGAGCGTGGACATTCAGTACTTC,CASRLGSVDIQYF
TRBD2,TRBV29-1,-,TRBJ2-5,TGCAGCGTTGGCCCGCGGGGGCAAGAGACCCAGTACTTC,CSVGPRGQETQYF
-,TRBV27,-,TRBJ2-7,TGTGCCAGCAGTTTTACAGGGTACGAGCAGTACTTC,CASSFTGYEQYF
-,TRBV7-9,-,TRBJ1-1,TGTGCCAGCAGCTTGGGTCACAGTGGGAACACTGAAGCTTTCTTT,CASSLGHSGNTEAFF
-,TRBV6-6,-,TRBJ1-5,TGTGCCAGCGCGAGGTACAGCAATCAGCCCCAGCATTTT,CASARYSNQPQHF
-,TRBV28,-,TRBJ1-6,TGTGCCAGCAGTTTTGTTCAGGGTGCCTATAATTCACCCCTCCACTTT,CASSFVQGAYNSPLHF
TRBD2,TRBV5-1,-,TRBJ2-1,TGCGCCAGCAGGCAGGGACTAGCGGGAAACAATGAGCAGTTCTTC,CASRQGLAGNNEQFF
-,TRBV14,-,TRBJ2-2,TGTGCCAGCAGCCAAATCGGCAGGCCGAACACCGGGGAGCTGTTTTTT,CASSQIGRPNTGELFF
TRBD1,TRBV18,-,TRBJ2-1,TGTGCCAGCTCAGCAGGGGGCGTCGGGGCTGAGCAGTTCTTC,CASSAGGVGAEQFF
-,TRBV27,-,TRBJ1-1,TGTGCCAGCAGTTTAAGGGTCCAGACTATGAACACTGAAGCTTTCTTT,CASSLRVQTMNTEAFF
TRBD1,TRBV5-4,-,TRBJ2-7,TGTGCCAGCAGCTCTACCGGGACAGGGATCGAGCAGTACTTC,CASSSTGTGIEQYF
TRBD1,TRBV5-6,-,TRBJ1-6,TGTGCCAGCAGCCGGACAGGGCGGCCCTATTCACCCCTCCACTTT,CASSRTGRPYSPLHF
-,TRBV6-5,-,TRBJ1-2,TGTGCCAGCCGACGGGGTATCCATGGCTACACCTTC,CASRRGIHGYTF
TRBD1,TRBV5-1,-,TRBJ1-1,TGCGCCAGCAGCCAAAACGACAGGGGGCGAAAAACCGAAGCTTTCTTT,CASSQNDRGRKTEAFF
-,TRBV25-1,few,TRBJ2-5,TGTGCCAGCAGTAAAAACAGAAATCAAGAGACCCAGTACTTC,CASSKNRNQETQYF
-,TRBV6-1,-,TRBJ1-2,TGTGCCAGCAAATGGGCCAAAGACTATGGCTACACCTTC,CASKWAKDYGYTF
-,TRBV21-1,-,TRBJ2-7,TGTGCCAGCAGCAAAGAGAGCTCAGGTAGGTACTTC,CASSKESSGRYF
TRBD1,TRBV29-1,-,TRBJ2-5,TGCAGCGTTGCGGGACAGCAGATTCCTTACCAAGAGACCCAGTACTTC,CSVAGQQIPYQETQYF
TRBD1,TRBV28,-,TRBJ1-2,TGTGCCAGCAGTCTGCCAAGCCCCCCGGGACAGGGCCATGCCTATGGCTACACCTTC,CASSLPSPPGQGHAYGYTF
-,TRBV14,-,TRBJ2-3,TGTGCCAGCAGCCAAGAATCTGGACTACCGCTGGATACGCAGTATTTT,CASSQESGLPLDTQYF
TRBD1,TRBV7-7,-,TRBJ2-7,TGTGCTAGCAGCTTAGCAGAAGGACAGGACTACGAGCAGTACTTC,CASSLAEGQDYEQYF
TRBD1,TRBV6-5,-,TRBJ2-1,TGTGCCAGCAGTTATGGGGACAGGGGGAATGAGCAGTTCTTC,CASSYGDRGNEQFF
-,TRBV19,-,TRBJ1-5,TGTGCCAGCCGGGAGGGGAATAGCAATCAGCCCCAGCATTTT,CASREGNSNQPQHF
TRBD1,TRBV5-1,-,TRBJ2-3,TGCGCCAGCAGCTCGACAGGGTTGAGCACAGATACGCAGTATTTT,CASSSTGLSTDTQYF
-,TRBV5-1,-,TRBJ1-5,TGCGCCAGCAGCTTGGGGGGCGCCCAGCCCCAGCATTTT,CASSLGGAQPQHF
-,TRBV7-2,-,TRBJ2-1,TGTGCCAGCAGATATCAGGGCAGCTCCTACAATGAGCAGTTCTTC,CASRYQGSSYNEQFF
-,TRBV11-1,once,TRBJ1-6,TGTGCCAGCAGCCCGAAAGGGGGAAATTCACCCCTCCACTTT,CASSPKGGNSPLHF
-,TRBV28,-,TRBJ1-5,TGTGCCAGCAGTTTATTATCCAGGGGTAGCAATCAGCCCCAGCATTTT,CASSLLSRGSNQPQHF
-,TRBV28,-,TRBJ2-7,TGTGCCAGCAGTTTATGGGGGGGATCCAGCGGCTACGAGCAGTACTTC,CASSLWGGSSGYEQYF
TRBD1,TRBV19,-,TRBJ1-1,TGTGCCAGTAGTACCGTGGGACAGGCTGAAGCTTTCTTT,CASSTVGQAEAFF
-,TRBV28,-,TRBJ1-2,TGTGCCAGCAGGGATAGCGGCGGCTACACCTTC,CASRDSGGYTF
-,TRBV19,-,TRBJ1-4,TGTGCCAGTAGTCCAAACAAACGGAGTGAAAAACTGTTTTTT,CASSPNKRSEKLFF
-,TRBV5-1,-,TRBJ2-1,TGCGCCAGCAGTACCCACCAGAGGTACAATGAGCAGTTCTTC,CASSTHQRYNEQFF